The table lists the clone carrying this T cell receptor (beta chain) with a few counts. What it binds is not known. Germline V lookup: CDR1 ENHRY, CDR2 SYGVKD. The length of the CDR3 is 12 residues. V shed 10 bases and J shed 4 bases, with 11 bases lying between them. This sample is part of a study of blood T cells in healthy people across ages. The wider study: In model experiments, template switching was able to capture about one barcoded beta molecule for every two T cells that were present. Regarding the study as a whole: Both naive CD4+ cell counts and diversity were greater in long-lived donors than in aged donors.

Primers used in a second PCR of roughly 7 to 12 cycles were a sample-barcoded 5' primer and a J-beta primer mix. A single record per CDR3 protein comes from TCRdb applying MiXCR to the 5' RACE reads. The sample yields around 1,800,000 distinct CDR3 sequences, about two fifths seen once. Sequenced material: blood. This clonotype was sampled from a human donor in good health. The rearrangement links TRBV10-3 to TRBJ1-5; possibly TRBD1 for D (5 bases). CDR3 sequence reads: CATGEGNQPQHF. The CDR3 nucleotides read TGTGCCACCGGGGAGGGGAATCAGCCCCAGCATTTT.